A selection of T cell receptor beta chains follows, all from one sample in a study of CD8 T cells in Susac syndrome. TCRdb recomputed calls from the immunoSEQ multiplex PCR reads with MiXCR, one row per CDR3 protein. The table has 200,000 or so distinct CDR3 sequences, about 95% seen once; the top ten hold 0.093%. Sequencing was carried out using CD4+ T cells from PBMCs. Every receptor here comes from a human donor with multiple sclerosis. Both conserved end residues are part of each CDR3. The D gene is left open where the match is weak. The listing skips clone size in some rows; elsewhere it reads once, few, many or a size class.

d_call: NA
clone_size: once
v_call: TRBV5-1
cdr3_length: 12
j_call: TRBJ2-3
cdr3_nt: TGCGCCAGCAGCTCAACAGGGAATACGCAGTATTTT
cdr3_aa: CASSSTGNTQYF

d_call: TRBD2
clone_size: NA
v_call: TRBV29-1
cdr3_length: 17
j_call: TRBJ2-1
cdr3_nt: TGCAGCCTCCTCGGGGTAGCGGGGGCGTTCTCCTACAATGAGCAGTTCTTC
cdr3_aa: CSLLGVAGAFSYNEQFF

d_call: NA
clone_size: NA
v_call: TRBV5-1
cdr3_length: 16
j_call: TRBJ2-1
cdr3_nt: TGCGCCAGCAGCTTGAGTACCCACCCCCGGGCCAATGAGCAGTTCTTC
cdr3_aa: CASSLSTHPRANEQFF

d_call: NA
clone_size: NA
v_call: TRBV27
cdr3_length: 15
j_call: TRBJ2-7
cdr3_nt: TGTGCCAGCAGTTCACTAACCCGGTGGCCCAACGAGCAGTACTTC
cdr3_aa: CASSSLTRWPNEQYF

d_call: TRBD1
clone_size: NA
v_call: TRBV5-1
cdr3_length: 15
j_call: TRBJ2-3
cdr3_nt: TGCGCCAGCAGCTTGAAGGGACAGTACACAGATACGCAGTATTTT
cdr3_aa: CASSLKGQYTDTQYF

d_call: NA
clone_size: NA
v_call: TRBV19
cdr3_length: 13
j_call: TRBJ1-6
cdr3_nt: TGTGCCAGTAGCGGACAGCGATATTCACCCCTCCACTTT
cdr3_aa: CASSGQRYSPLHF

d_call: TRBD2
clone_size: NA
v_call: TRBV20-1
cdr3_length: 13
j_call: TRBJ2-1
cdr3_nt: TGCAGTGCCCCCGGACTAGCGCACAATGAGCAGTTCTTC
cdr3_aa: CSAPGLAHNEQFF

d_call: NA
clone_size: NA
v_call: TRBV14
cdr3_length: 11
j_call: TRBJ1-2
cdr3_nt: TGTGCCAGCAGCCAAACGGGGGGCTACACCTTC
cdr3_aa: CASSQTGGYTF

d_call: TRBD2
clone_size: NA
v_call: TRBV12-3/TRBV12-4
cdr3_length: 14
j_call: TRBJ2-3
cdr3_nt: TGTGCCAGCAGGACGGGAGGGGGGGCAGATACGCAGTATTTT
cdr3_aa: CASRTGGGADTQYF

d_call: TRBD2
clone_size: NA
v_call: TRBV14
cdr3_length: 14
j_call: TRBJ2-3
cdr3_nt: TGTGCCAGCAGCCCTAGCGGGCTCACAGATACGCAGTATTTT
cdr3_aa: CASSPSGLTDTQYF

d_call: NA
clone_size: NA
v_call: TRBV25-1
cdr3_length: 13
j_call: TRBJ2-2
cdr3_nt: TGTGCCAGCAGTGAATTATTGGCCGGGGAGCTGTTTTTT
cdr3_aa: CASSELLAGELFF

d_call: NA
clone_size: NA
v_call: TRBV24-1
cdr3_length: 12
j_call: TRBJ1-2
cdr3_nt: TGTGCCACCAGTACAGGGAGTTACGGCTACACCTTC
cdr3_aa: CATSTGSYGYTF

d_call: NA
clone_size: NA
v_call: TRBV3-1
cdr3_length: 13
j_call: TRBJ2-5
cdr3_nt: TGTGCCAGCAGCCAATTGAGGTGGGAGACCCAGTACTTC
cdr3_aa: CASSQLRWETQYF

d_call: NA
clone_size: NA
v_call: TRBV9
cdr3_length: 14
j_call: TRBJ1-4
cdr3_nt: TGTGCCAGCAGCGAGGGGCTGGGTAATGAAAAACTGTTTTTT
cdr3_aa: CASSEGLGNEKLFF

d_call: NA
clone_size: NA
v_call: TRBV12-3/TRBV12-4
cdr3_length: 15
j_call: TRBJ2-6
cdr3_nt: TGTGCCAGCAGCCCTGCCAGCTCTGGGGCCAACGTCCTGACTTTC
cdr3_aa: CASSPASSGANVLTF

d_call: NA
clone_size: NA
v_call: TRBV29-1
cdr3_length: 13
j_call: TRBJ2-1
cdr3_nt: TGCAGCGTTGAGGGAGCATGGAACAATGAGCAGTTCTTC
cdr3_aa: CSVEGAWNNEQFF

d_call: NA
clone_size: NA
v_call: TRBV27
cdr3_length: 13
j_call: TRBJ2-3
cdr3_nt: TGTGCCAGCAGGTCCATTAGCACAGATACGCAGTATTTT
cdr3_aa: CASRSISTDTQYF

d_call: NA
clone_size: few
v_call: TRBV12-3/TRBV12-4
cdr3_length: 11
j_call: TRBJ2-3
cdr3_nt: TGTGCCAGCAGCTCCGGGTATACGCAGTATTTT
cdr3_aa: CASSSGYTQYF

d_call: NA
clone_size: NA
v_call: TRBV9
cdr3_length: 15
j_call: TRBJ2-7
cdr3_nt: TGTGCCAGCAGCGTAGGCAAGGACGGGGCTGACGAGCAGTACTTC
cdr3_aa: CASSVGKDGADEQYF

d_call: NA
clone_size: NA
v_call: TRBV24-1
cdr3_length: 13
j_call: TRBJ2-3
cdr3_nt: TGTGCCACCAGTGAGGACCCTAGAGATACGCAGTATTTT
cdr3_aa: CATSEDPRDTQYF

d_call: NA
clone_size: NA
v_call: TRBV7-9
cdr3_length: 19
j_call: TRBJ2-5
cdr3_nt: TGTGCCAGCAGCTCCTCCCGGACAGGGAGGGGGACTAGCTGGGAGACCCAGTACTTC
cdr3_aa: CASSSSRTGRGTSWETQYF

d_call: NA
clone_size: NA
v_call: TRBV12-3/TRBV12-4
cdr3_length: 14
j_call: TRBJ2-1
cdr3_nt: TGTGCCAGCAGTTTGAGGGCAGGCGCCAATGAGCAGTTCTTC
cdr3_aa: CASSLRAGANEQFF

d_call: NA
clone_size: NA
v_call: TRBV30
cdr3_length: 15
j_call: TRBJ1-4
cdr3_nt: TGTGCCTGGACGCAAGGTGACAGTATGGGTGAAAAACTGTTTTTT
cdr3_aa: CAWTQGDSMGEKLFF

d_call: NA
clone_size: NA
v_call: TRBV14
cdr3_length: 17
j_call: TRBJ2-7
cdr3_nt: TGTGCCAGCAGCCATACCTCCACCCCAGGGACCACCTACGAGCAGTACTTC
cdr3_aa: CASSHTSTPGTTYEQYF

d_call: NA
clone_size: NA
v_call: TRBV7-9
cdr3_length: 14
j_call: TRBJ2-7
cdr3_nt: TGTGCCAGCAGCTTCATAGGGCCTCCCTACGAGCAGTACTTC
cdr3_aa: CASSFIGPPYEQYF

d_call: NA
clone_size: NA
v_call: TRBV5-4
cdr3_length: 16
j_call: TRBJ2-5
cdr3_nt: TGTGCCAGCGGCTTGGAGAAAGCCCGTGGATTGGGAGGCCAGTACTTC
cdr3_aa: CASGLEKARGLGGQYF

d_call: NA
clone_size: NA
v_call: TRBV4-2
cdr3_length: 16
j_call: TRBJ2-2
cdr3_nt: TGTGCCAGCAGCCAAGTAGGAGGGCAGAACACCGGGGAGCTGTTTTTT
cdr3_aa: CASSQVGGQNTGELFF

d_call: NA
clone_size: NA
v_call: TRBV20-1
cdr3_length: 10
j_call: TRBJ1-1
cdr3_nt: TGCAGTGCTAGTCGGGACGCGGCTTTCTTT
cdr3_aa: CSASRDAAFF

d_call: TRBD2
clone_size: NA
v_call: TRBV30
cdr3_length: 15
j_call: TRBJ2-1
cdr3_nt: TGTGCCTGGAGTGTACTAGGACTAGCAGGCGGTGAGCAGTTCTTC
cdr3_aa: CAWSVLGLAGGEQFF

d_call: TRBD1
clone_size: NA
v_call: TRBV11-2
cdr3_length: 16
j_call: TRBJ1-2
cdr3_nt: TGTGCCAGCAGCCCAAACTCAGGGGGCGCGGGCTATGGCTACACCTTC
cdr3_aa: CASSPNSGGAGYGYTF

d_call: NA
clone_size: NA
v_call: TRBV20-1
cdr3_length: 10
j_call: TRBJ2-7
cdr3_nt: TGCAGTGCTAGCCAAGGGGTGCAGTACTTC
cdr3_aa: CSASQGVQYF

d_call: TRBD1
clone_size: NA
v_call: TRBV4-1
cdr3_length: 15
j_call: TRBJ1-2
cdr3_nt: TGCGCCAGCAGCCAACCTAAACAGGGGAACTATGGCTACACCTTC
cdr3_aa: CASSQPKQGNYGYTF

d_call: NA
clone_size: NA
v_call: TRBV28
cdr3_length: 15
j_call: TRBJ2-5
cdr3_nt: TGTGCCACATCACCCCCAGGGGCGCTCCAAGAGACCCAGTACTTC
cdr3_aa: CATSPPGALQETQYF

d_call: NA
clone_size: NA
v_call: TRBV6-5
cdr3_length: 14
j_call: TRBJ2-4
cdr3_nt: TGTGCCAGCAGAACCCAAGAGGCAGTGGGCATTCAGTACTTC
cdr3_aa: CASRTQEAVGIQYF

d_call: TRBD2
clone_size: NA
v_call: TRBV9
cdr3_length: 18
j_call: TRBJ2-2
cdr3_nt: TGTGCCAGCAGCGTAGCTCAACTAGCGGGAACACTTACCGGGGAGCTGTTTTTT
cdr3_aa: CASSVAQLAGTLTGELFF

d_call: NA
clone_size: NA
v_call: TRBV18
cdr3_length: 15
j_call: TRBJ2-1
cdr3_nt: TGTGCCAGCTCCTCGGCGGGGAGCTCCTACAATGAGCAGTTCTTC
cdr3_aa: CASSSAGSSYNEQFF

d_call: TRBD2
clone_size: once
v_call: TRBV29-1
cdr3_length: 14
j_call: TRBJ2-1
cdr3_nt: TGCAGCGCACTAGCGGGGGGTCCCTACAATGAGCAGTTCTTC
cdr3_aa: CSALAGGPYNEQFF

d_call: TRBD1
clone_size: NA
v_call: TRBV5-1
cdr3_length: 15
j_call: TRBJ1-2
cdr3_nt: TGCGCCAGCAGCCCGGGGACAGGGATTAACTATGGCTACACCTTC
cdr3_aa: CASSPGTGINYGYTF

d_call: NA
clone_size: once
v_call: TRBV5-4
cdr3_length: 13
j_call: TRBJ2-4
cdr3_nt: TGTGCCAGCAGCATGGGGGCGTCACCCATTCAGTACTTC
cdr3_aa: CASSMGASPIQYF

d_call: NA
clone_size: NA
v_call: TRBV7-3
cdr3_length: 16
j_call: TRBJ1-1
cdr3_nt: TGTGCCAGCAGTCCAACGGGACGTCCAGCGAACACTGAAGCTTTCTTT
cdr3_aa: CASSPTGRPANTEAFF

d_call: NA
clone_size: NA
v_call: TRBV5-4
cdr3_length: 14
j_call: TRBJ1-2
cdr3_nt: TGTGCCAGCAGCTTGGGCCCAAGTAACTATGGCTACACCTTC
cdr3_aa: CASSLGPSNYGYTF

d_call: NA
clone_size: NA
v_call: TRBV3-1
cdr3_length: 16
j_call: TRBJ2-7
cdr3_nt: TGTGCCAGCAGCCTGCCCCAGGCAGGGGGGCCCTACGAGCAGTACTTC
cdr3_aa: CASSLPQAGGPYEQYF

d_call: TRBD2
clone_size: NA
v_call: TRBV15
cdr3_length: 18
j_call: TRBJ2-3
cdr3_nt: TGTGCCACCAGCACTCGACTAGCGGGGGGGATCGGAGGAGATACGCAGTATTTT
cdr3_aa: CATSTRLAGGIGGDTQYF